This T cell receptor beta chain was identified during a study of cytomegalovirus exposure and HLA in healthy donors. Study findings and constraints: Analyzed later, association rates of TCRs varied across HLA loci, with DRB1 most and HLA-C fewest. The classifier reportedly diagnosed cytomegalovirus status with high sensitivity and specificity. In vitro checks showed that a few CMV-associated chains really do target CMV antigens.

The germline V gene has CDR1 MDHEN and CDR2 SYDVKM. The CDR3 is 13 amino acids. The ends lost 3 bases at V and 2 bases at J; junction bases unmatched: 1. This clone was picked up a small number of times. What it recognizes is unknown. Use of 60 Vbeta and 13 Jbeta primers characterized the PCR. Under the authors' procedure: As a later analysis found, there were around 86 million unique TCR beta chains, of which roughly 11 million were shared. The table came from immunoSEQ multiplex PCR; TCRdb's copy has only in-frame clones and leaves some out. V and J calls and clone size are given by that table; D and trimming were obtained from the DNA. Of some 110,000 clones listed, around 75% were seen once; the top ten hold 2% to 2.5%.

This receptor was obtained from a man aged 25-45 years in good health and CMV-seronegative. This chain connects TRBV28 to TRBJ2-7, with 7 bases aligning to TRBD1. Sequenced sample: PBMCs. Here the CDR3 reads CASSLTGTYEQYF. The CDR3 DNA follows: TGTGCCAGCAGTTTGACAGGGACCTACGAGCAGTACTTC. Full variable domain (rest looked up from reference TRBV28 and TRBJ2-7): DVKVTQSSRYLVKRTGEKVFLECVQDMDHENMFWYRQDPGLGLRLIYFSYDVKMKEKGDIPEGYSVSREKKERFSLILESASTNQTSMYLCASSLTGTYEQYFGPGTRLTVT.